This TCR beta chain was sequenced during a study of T cell responses to AZD1222 COVID-19 vaccine. Study findings and constraints: Only five or six AZD1222 recipients tested seropositive at baseline. Reportedly, nearly half of unique spike TCRs recognized epitopes outside B.1.351/B.1.1.7 mutations. Spike-specific TCRs gained breadth and depth after people received two AZD1222 doses.

Germline assignment: CDR1 MNHNS and CDR2 SASEGT. The CDR3 totals 14 residues. Trimming took off 1 base at V and 7 bases at J, with 13 bases between the two ends. Pooled together were second doses at about 4 or about 12 weeks. Libraries were prepared by immunoSEQ multiplex PCR; TCRdb keeps only in-frame clonotypes and omits some of them. The table lists 95,000 to 100,000 clones, around nine tenths of them singletons. A remark on this clone: Its specificity is not known.

The receptor's source is an adult who received the AZD1222 COVID-19 vaccine. This specimen was peripheral blood, taken 28 days after the second AZD1222 dose. V is TRBV6-1 and J is TRBJ1-2; D might be TRBD1 (5 bases). The CDR3, as DNA: TGTGCCAGCAGTGAAGGGGCAGGGCTCTCTGGCTACACCTTC. Translation: CASSEGAGLSGYTF.